This record covers a single T cell receptor beta chain. Its target is not known. The gene names given are mouse names. The missing CDR3 end, 4 residues past where the read stops, is filled in from the germline J gene. It was cDNA, reverse transcribed from extracted RNA, that served as the sequencing template. The table came from immunoSEQ multiplex PCR; TCRdb's copy has only in-frame clones and leaves some out. This repertoire holds approximately 110,000 clones, and none appear only once. The data stem from a study of CD8+ T cells in alopecia areata. Study-wide points: Mice showed TCR sharing more clearly than patients did, possibly owing to HLA.

The CDR3 length is 15 residues. V lost 6 bases, J lost 0 bases, and 8 bases stayed unmatched. Germline V CDR1 and CDR2: NSQYPW, LRSPGD (reference sequence). Sequences were obtained from lesional skin. The chain couples TRBV1 to TRBJ2-7, with TRBD2 matching 7 bases. The sequence was obtained from a C3H/HeJ mouse with alopecia areata. Strain haplotype (MHC): H2-k. This chain's CDR3 is CTCSKGLESSYEQYF. The part of the CDR3 DNA that was read is TGCACCTGCAGCAAAGGACTGGAGAGCTCCTAT.